This TCR beta chain was found in a study of T-cell reconstitution after alpha-beta-depleted transplantation in children. Whole-study results and caveats: Surviving recipient cells, namely T cells and thymic progenitors, were the source of high day-60 TCRbeta diversity in some patients. Several hundred expanded graft clones reportedly supplied alpha-beta T cells about two months after transplant.

This clonotype has a handful of counts. Its specificity is unknown. The germline V gene has CDR1 SGDLS and CDR2 YYNGEE. The ends were cut back, 3 bases at V and 0 bases at J, with 18 bases in the middle. CDR3 length: 17 residues. As it was prepared, the TCRbeta library received unique molecular identifiers. MiXCR, run by TCRdb on the PCR reads, gives a single entry per CDR3 protein. The sample includes some 450,000 distinct CDR3 sequences, 43% of them seen just once. The receptor's source is a girl aged 2 to 10 with aplastic anemia, due to receive a stem cell transplant. The chain joins TRBV9 to TRBJ1-1, with D possibly TRBD1 on 6 matching bases. Material: PBMCs, obtained before TCRalphabeta/CD19-depleted stem cell transplant. The chain's CDR3 is CASSASRGHDVNTEAFF. The CDR3 nucleotides are TGTGCCAGCAGCGCGTCCAGGGGCCACGATGTGAACACTGAAGCTTTCTTT.